This paragraph covers one TCR beta chain sequence. The data are from a study of technical replicates of blood from several donors. Assay: immunoSEQ multiplex PCR; the TCRdb copy retains only in-frame clones and omits some. The sample has tens of thousands of clones; about 92% are singletons. The CDR3 spans 16 residues. The V gene end was trimmed by 0 bases and the J gene end by 1 base; junction bases not matched to a gene: 1. Germline V gene data show CDR1 as MGHRA and CDR2 as YSYEKL. Material for sequencing was T cells isolated from PBMCs. The sequence derives from a human donor in good health. The chain uses TRBV4-1 and TRBJ2-2, with 8 bases matching TRBD1. CDR3 in DNA: TGCGCCAGCAGCCAAGAGGGGACAGGGAACACCGGGGAGCTGTTTTTT. Its translation is CASSQEGTGNTGELFF.